This T cell receptor beta chain originates from a study of control samples from healthy donors and cancer patients. This table comes from immunoSEQ multiplex PCR, and its TCRdb copy is limited to in-frame clones, with some not included. The profile shows 150,000 to 190,000 clones, over 90% of them singletons. CDR1 is KGHSH and CDR2 is LQKENI in the germline V gene. The V end was cut by 2 bases, the J end by 10 bases, with 15 bases between. This CDR3 contains 13 residues. Sequencing used blood. This rearrangement joins TRBV18 to TRBJ2-7, with a weak D call TRBD2 (5 bases). This clonotype originated in a man in his forties or fifties in good health. The CDR3 DNA is TGTGCCAGCTCACCAATAGAGAGCGGAGCACAGTACTTC. This encodes CASSPIESGAQYF.